The next 23 T cell receptor beta chains were all read from a single sample in a study of human T cells and chemical hapten exposure. The time point is: patch test 2, 6 weeks after DPC sensitization. As to treatment: therapeutic diphenylcyclopropenone sensitization with weekly scalp DPC. In TCRdb, the RACE reads were re-called with MiXCR into one record per CDR3 protein. Of fewer than 80,000 distinct CDR3 sequences listed, approximately 10% were seen once; the top ten hold about 6.6%. This specimen consisted of whole blood, obtained in connection with sensitization to the hapten diphenylcyclopropenone (DPC). The source is a woman aged 45-59 years with alopecia areata. Some clones in this sample may be carry-over from other donors' samples.

Many counts were recorded for this clonotype. The CDR3 DNA is TGTGCCAGCAGTGACCGGGACAACACTGAAGCTTTCTTT. Its protein product is CASSDRDNTEAFF. The chain uses TRBV6-4 and TRBJ1-1; TRBD1 might be the D (5 bases). Germline CDR1 MRHNA, CDR2 SNTAGT. Deletions cut 2 bases from V and 2 bases from J, with 6 bases between. This CDR3 is built from 13 residues.

The rearrangement uses TRBV20-1 and TRBJ2-7; 15 bases line up with TRBD2. The CDR3 consists of 17 residues. The germline CDR1 and CDR2 sequences are DFQATT and SNEGSKA (reference sequence). V lost 1 base to trimming and J lost 2 bases; unmatched junction nucleotides: 6. Here the CDR3 DNA reads TGCAGTGCTAGAGCTGTGGGACTAGCGGGAGGCCCCTACGAGCAGTACTTC. The encoded protein is CSARAVGLAGGPYEQYF.

This clonotype appeared a few times. The J gene is TRBJ1-5, the V gene TRBV6-1; D possibly corresponds to TRBD1 (5 bases). The V end lost 6 bases, the J end lost 0 bases, and 12 bases lay between the germline ends. The CDR3 contains 15 residues. The germline gives CDR1 MNHNS, CDR2 SASEGT. The CDR3 loop is CASREGLYSNQPQHF. In DNA form, the CDR3 reads TGTGCCAGCAGGGAGGGACTTTATAGCAATCAGCCCCAGCATTTT.

This clonotype was detected many times. Written as DNA, the CDR3 is TGTGCCAGCAGTGTCCATACAGTGGGAGGCGGGGAGCTGTTTTTT. It is translated as CASSVHTVGGGELFF. The V call is TRBV2, the J call TRBJ2-2; D is possibly TRBD2 (6 bases). The CDR3 has 15 residues. V lost 4 bases and J lost 7, with 16 bases in between. Germline-derived CDR1 and CDR2 are SNHLY and FYNNEI. The full variable domain, its missing parts supplied by reference TRBV2 and TRBJ2-2, is EPEVTQTPSHQVTQMGQEVILRCVPISNHLYFYWYRQILGQKVEFLVSFYNNEISEKSEIFDDQFSVERPDGSNFTLKIRSTKLEDSAMYFCASSVHTVGGGELFFGEGSRLTVL.

This chain joins TRBV6-5 and TRBJ2-7; 9 bases line up with TRBD2. This CDR3 spans 16 amino acids. Germline loops: CDR1 MNHEY, CDR2 SVGAGI. After removal of 2 bases from V and 0 bases from J, the junction contained 5 bases not matched to a gene. CDR3 nucleotides: TGTGCCAGCAGTTACCCCTCAGCGGGGGGCTCCTACGAGCAGTACTTC. Translating gives CASSYPSAGGSYEQYF.

This clonotype was picked up a small number of times. The chain has TRBV12-3 or TRBV12-4 and TRBJ2-5; D gene unclear. There are 14 residues in the CDR3. The germline V and J ends were trimmed by 1 base and 0 bases, with 6 bases remaining between them. The CDR3 coding sequence is TGTGCCAGCAGTTTAGTCGTGTACCAAGAGACCCAGTACTTC. It specifies CASSLVVYQETQYF.

In this sample, this clonotype turned up a few times. The V call is TRBV10-1, the J call TRBJ2-2; D might be TRBD2 (6 bases). This CDR3 comprises 13 residues. Germline CDR1 and CDR2: WNHNN and SYGVQD (reference sequence). With 4 bases removed from V and 7 bases from J, the gap between germline ends came to 10 bases. The CDR3 bases are TGCGCCAGCAGTGCGGTCGGGAGCGGGGAGCTGTTTTTT. Translating gives CASSAVGSGELFF.

This clonotype is deemed medium-sized (0.01 to 0.1%). This chain joins TRBV29-1 and TRBJ2-3, with TRBD1 as a possible D gene (5 bases). CDR1 and CDR2 from the germline V gene are SQVTM and ANQGSEA. The length of the CDR3 is 13 residues. The ends were cut back, 4 bases at V and 4 bases at J, with 12 bases in the middle. CDR3 sequence: CSVAMGQADTQYF. The CDR3 coding sequence is TGCAGCGTTGCAATGGGGCAAGCAGATACGCAGTATTTT.

This clonotype was recorded many times. V usage is TRBV12-3 or TRBV12-4 and J usage is TRBJ2-3; 8 positions agree with TRBD2. This CDR3 spans 12 amino acids. J was trimmed by 6 bases and V by 5 bases; bases with no gene match: 1. CDR3 in DNA: TGTGCCAGCAGTGCTAGCGGGGATACGCAGTATTTT. This codes for CASSASGDTQYF.

The J gene is TRBJ2-1, the V gene TRBV4-2, with 9 bases matching TRBD2. The germline CDR1 and CDR2 sequences are LGHNA and YNFKEQ. Germline trimming cut 1 base from V and 5 bases from J; bases unmatched to any gene: 6. The CDR3 totals 16 residues. CDR3 DNA: TGTGCCAGCAGCCAAGCGGGCGGGAGGGCACACAATGAGCAGTTCTTC. Its protein is CASSQAGGRAHNEQFF.

Regarding this clonotype: Possible read error: a much larger clone is one base away. This chain links TRBV6-4 with TRBJ2-3; 8 nucleotides agree with TRBD2. The V gene end was trimmed by 4 bases and the J gene end by 4 bases; junction bases not matched to a gene: 7. CDR1 MRHNA and CDR2 SNTAGT come from the germline V gene. The CDR3 totals 15 residues. In DNA form, the CDR3 reads TGTGCCAGCAGTGTCTCAGGACTAGCTCCAGATACGCAGTATTTT. Translation gives CASSVSGLAPDTQYF.

This clonotype has more than one count but fewer than ten. This chain uses TRBV7-9 with TRBJ2-6, with a weak D call TRBD2 (6 bases). The length of the CDR3 is 18 residues. Trimming removed 0 bases at V and 0 bases at J, with 12 bases between. CDR1 SEHNR and CDR2 FQNEAQ come from the germline V gene (reference sequence). The CDR3 DNA sequence: TGTGCCAGCAGCTTAGCGGTGGGACTTGGCTCTGGGGCCAACGTCCTGACTTTC. It translates to CASSLAVGLGSGANVLTF.

The chain joins TRBV19 to TRBJ1-2, with D tentatively TRBD1 (6 bases). Germline CDR1 is LNHDA and CDR2 is SQIVND (reference sequence). This CDR3 is built from 13 residues. Between the trimmed V and J ends, which lost 7 bases and 9 bases, there was a span of 18 bases. CDR3 sequence: CASTLMNRARYTF. CDR3 sequence (DNA): TGTGCCAGTACCCTAATGAACAGGGCGCGCTACACCTTC.

This clonotype was found many times. This chain connects TRBV29-1 to TRBJ1-2, with D unresolved. Trimming took 6 bases from V and 6 from J, leaving 11 bases between them. In germline, CDR1 is SQVTM, CDR2 ANQGSEA. CDR3 length equals 11 residues. This chain's CDR3 is CSVGRGDGYTF. As DNA, the CDR3 is TGCAGCGTCGGACGGGGTGATGGCTACACCTTC.

This clonotype appeared a few times. V is TRBV7-9 and J is TRBJ2-1; perhaps TRBD2 as D (5 bases). The CDR3 is 15 amino acids. The germline CDR1 and CDR2 sequences are SEHNR and FQNEAQ (reference sequence). Trimming stripped 4 bases from V and 10 bases from J, with 20 bases between. CDR3 region: CASSWRTVGRGEQFF. The CDR3 DNA sequence: TGTGCCAGCAGCTGGAGGACGGTCGGACGTGGGGAGCAGTTCTTC. The full variable domain, completed using reference TRBV7-9 and TRBJ2-1, is DTGVSQNPRHKITKRGQNVTFRCDPISEHNRLYWYRQTLGQGPEFLTYFQNEAQLEKSRLLSDRFSAERPKGSFSTLEIQRTEQGDSAMYLCASSWRTVGRGEQFFGPGTRLTVL.

This clonotype has more than one count but fewer than ten. The chain couples TRBV5-4 to TRBJ2-1; TRBD2 agrees at 8 bases. The V segment lost 0 bases and the J segment 1 base; nucleotides outside the gene matches: 6. Germline lookup yields CDR1 SGHNT and CDR2 YYREEE (reference sequence). CDR3 size: 17 residues. The CDR3 spells CASSLDPTGGSYNEQFF. The CDR3 DNA reads as TGTGCCAGCAGCTTGGATCCGACGGGAGGGTCCTACAATGAGCAGTTCTTC. Using reference TRBV5-4 and TRBJ2-1 for the parts outside the CDR3, the full variable domain is ETGVTQSPTHLIKTRGQQVTLRCSSQSGHNTVSWYQQALGQGPQFIFQYYREEENGRGNFPPRFSGLQFPNYSSELNVNALELDDSALYLCASSLDPTGGSYNEQFFGPGTRLTVL.

This clonotype appeared many times. The chain couples TRBV7-6 to TRBJ1-3; D unclear. This CDR3 contains 14 residues. Germline V lookup: CDR1 SGHVS, CDR2 FNYEAQ. V dropped 5 bases and J dropped 4 bases, with 12 bases sitting between them. CDR3 residues: CASSQASQGNTIYF. CDR3 sequence (DNA): TGTGCCAGCAGCCAAGCGAGCCAGGGAAACACCATATATTTT. Full variable domain (rest looked up from reference TRBV7-6 and TRBJ1-3): GAGVSQSPRYKVTKRGQDVALRCDPISGHVSLYWYRQALGQGPEFLTYFNYEAQQDKSGLPNDRFSAERPEGSISTLTIQRTEQRDSAMYRCASSQASQGNTIYFGEGSWLTVV.

On this clonotype itself: One junction end disagrees with the germline gene, perhaps due to a read error. The rearrangement uses TRBV11-2 and TRBJ2-7; possible D gene TRBD2, 6 bases. The CDR3 totals 15 residues. CDR1 is SGHAT and CDR2 is FQNNGV in the germline V gene. CDR3 sequence: CVSSPPSGGNYEQYF. As DNA, the CDR3 is TGTGTCAGCAGCCCCCCGTCAGGCGGGAACTACGAGCAGTACTTC.

This clonotype has a count of ten or more. The genes are TRBV29-1 and TRBJ2-6; tentatively, D is TRBD1 (5 bases). The CDR3 loop spans 14 amino acids. Per germline, CDR1 SQVTM and CDR2 ANQGSEA. The V end was cut by 5 bases, the J end by 4 bases, with 12 bases between. The CDR3 loop is CSVSGLSGANVLTF. The DNA for the CDR3 is TGCAGCGTTTCAGGGCTCTCCGGGGCCAACGTCCTGACTTTC.

The V and J genes are TRBV7-6 and TRBJ2-7; 11 bases agree with TRBD2. Germline CDR1 SGHVS, CDR2 FNYEAQ. V trimming: 5 bases; J trimming: 3 bases; junction bases outside the gene matches: 9. This CDR3 has 16 amino acids. The CDR3 nucleotides are TGTGCCAGCAGCATCGGGACTAGCGGAGCTGTCTACGAGCAGTACTTC. This sequence encodes CASSIGTSGAVYEQYF.

This clonotype was seen many times. CDR3 DNA sequence: TGTGCCAGCAGCGCACAGACAGTGGGAACTGAAGCTTTCTTT. The encoded protein is CASSAQTVGTEAFF. The genes are TRBV7-8 and TRBJ1-1; possibly TRBD1 for D (5 bases). The CDR3 has 14 amino acids. CDR1 and CDR2 from the germline V gene are SGHVS and FQNEAQ. The ends were cut back, 5 bases at V and 5 bases at J, with 15 bases in the middle.

This rearrangement joins TRBV20-1 to TRBJ1-1, with TRBD1 as a possible D gene (6 bases). The CDR3 is 14 amino acids. CDR1 DFQATT and CDR2 SNEGSKA come from the germline V gene (reference sequence). V lost 1 base and J 2 bases, leaving 11 bases between the germline ends. The CDR3 sequence: CSARAPDRNTEAFF. CDR3 sequence (DNA): TGCAGTGCTAGAGCCCCGGACAGAAACACTGAAGCTTTCTTT.

This clonotype came up many times. The rearrangement links TRBV6-5 to TRBJ2-1, with D maybe TRBD2 (5 bases). Germline values: CDR1 MNHEY, CDR2 SVGAGI. CDR3 length equals 15 residues. Trimming shortened V by 5 bases and J by 3 bases, and 14 bases separated the two germline ends. The DNA for the CDR3 is TGTGCCAGCAGTCCGAGGGTAGGTCGCTACAATGAGCAGTTCTTC. It is translated as CASSPRVGRYNEQFF.